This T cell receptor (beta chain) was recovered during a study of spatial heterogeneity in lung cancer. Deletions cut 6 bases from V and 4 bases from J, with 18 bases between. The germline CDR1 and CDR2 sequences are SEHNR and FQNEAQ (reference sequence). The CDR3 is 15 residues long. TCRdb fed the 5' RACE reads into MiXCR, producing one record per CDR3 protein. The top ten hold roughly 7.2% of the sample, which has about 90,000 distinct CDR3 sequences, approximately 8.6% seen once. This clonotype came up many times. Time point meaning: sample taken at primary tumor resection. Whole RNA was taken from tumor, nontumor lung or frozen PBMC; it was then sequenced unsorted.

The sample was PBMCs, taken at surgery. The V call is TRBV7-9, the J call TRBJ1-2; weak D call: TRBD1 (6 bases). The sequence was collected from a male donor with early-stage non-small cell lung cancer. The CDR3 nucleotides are TGTGCCAGCAGACAGCTAGAAGCAGGGGCCTATGGCTACACCTTC. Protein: CASRQLEAGAYGYTF.